What follows describes a single T cell receptor (beta chain). Antigen: not known. This record belongs to a study of shared clonotypes between healthy human individuals. Study-level points and caveats: Sorted-subset sequencing, rarefaction showed, was incomplete despite large depth.

CDR3 size: 14 residues. At deep level, the assay was performed. In the original processing: Filtering of immunoSEQ junctional sequences could not match full-length read filtering. TCRdb's table, derived via immunoSEQ multiplex PCR, lists solely in-frame clones and lacks some. V, J and clone size are those of that table, while D and trimming were read from the DNA. The repertoire holds over a million clones, around 78% seen once, with more than 0.55% in the top ten. Both subsets, CD45RA+ naive and CD45RA-negative memory, were split from the CD4+ cells. This clonotype was sampled from a man between 18 and 35 years old in good health. Some clones in this sample may be carry-over from other donors' samples. The chain is built from TRBV12-1 and TRBJ2-7; the table calls TRBD1, which could not be checked here. TRBV12-1 is designated a pseudogene. Sequenced input: memory CD4+ T cells from PBMCs. Sample subset: CD45RA-negative fraction. The CDR3 region is CASSSPLPGYEQYF. The CDR3 DNA reads TGTGCCAGCAGCTCCCCCTTACCAGGCTACGAGCAGTACTTC.